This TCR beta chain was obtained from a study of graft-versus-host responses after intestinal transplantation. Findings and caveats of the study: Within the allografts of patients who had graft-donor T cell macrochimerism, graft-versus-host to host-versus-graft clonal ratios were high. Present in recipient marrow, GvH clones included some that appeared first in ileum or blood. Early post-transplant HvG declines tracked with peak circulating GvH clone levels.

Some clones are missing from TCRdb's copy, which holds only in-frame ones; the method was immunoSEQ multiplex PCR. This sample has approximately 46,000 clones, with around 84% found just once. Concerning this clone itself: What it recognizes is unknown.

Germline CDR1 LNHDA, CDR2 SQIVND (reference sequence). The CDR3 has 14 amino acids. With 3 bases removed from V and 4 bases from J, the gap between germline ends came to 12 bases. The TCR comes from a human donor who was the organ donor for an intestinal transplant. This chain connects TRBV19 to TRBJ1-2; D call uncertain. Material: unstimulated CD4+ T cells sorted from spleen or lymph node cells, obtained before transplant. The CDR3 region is CASSIIVRSYGYTF. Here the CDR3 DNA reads TGTGCCAGTAGTATCATTGTACGCAGCTATGGCTACACCTTC.